These 6 T cell receptor beta chains were all obtained from the same sample, sequenced in a study of CXCR3-negative and CXCR3-positive naive CD8 T cells. TRB cDNA was prepared as libraries by UMI-labeled 5' RACE. TCRdb re-analyzed the 5' RACE reads; it lists each CDR3 protein once, without DNA. The sample has some 130,000 distinct CDR3 sequences; the top ten hold 0.25% to 0.35%. The sequenced sample was naive CXCR3- CD8+ T cells from blood. Regarding subset: CD45RO-CCR7+CD27+CD95- naive CD8+ T cells lacking CXCR3 (TNR3-). The receptors were gathered from a human donor in good health. Some clones in this sample may be carry-over from other donors' samples.

The genes are TRBV6-1 and TRBJ2-7. The CDR3 has 15 amino acids. Germline CDR1 is MNHNS and CDR2 is SASEGT. CDR3 in amino acids: CASSEGSFGSYEQYF.

CDR3 loop: CATSREGPGGETQYF. V gene TRBV15 combines with J gene TRBJ2-5; TCRdb gives TRBD2 as the D gene, but with no DNA this cannot be confirmed. Germline-derived CDR1 and CDR2 are LNHNV and YYDKDF (reference sequence). The CDR3 runs 15 residues. Full variable domain (outside the CDR3, taken from reference TRBV15 and TRBJ2-5): DAMVIQNPRYQVTQFGKPVTLSCSQTLNHNVMYWYQQKSSQAPKLLFHYYDKDFNNEADTPDNFQSRRPNTSFCFLDIRSPGLGDTAMYLCATSREGPGGETQYFGPGTRLLVL.

This sequence joins TRBV30 and TRBJ1-1. The germline gives CDR1 GTSNPN, CDR2 SVGIG (reference sequence). CDR3 size: 13 residues. The CDR3: CAWSAWGGVDAFF.

The chain carries TRBV29-1 and TRBJ1-2; without DNA, the TCRdb call of TRBD1 cannot be checked. Germline V lookup: CDR1 SQVTM, CDR2 ANQGSEA. The CDR3 has 14 residues. CDR3 region: CSARLTGISDGYTF.

The V gene is TRBV14, the J gene TRBJ2-5; the D call of TRBD1 rests on TCRdb alone, since no DNA is present to check it. From germline, CDR1 is SGHDN and CDR2 FVKESK. The CDR3 is 14 amino acids. The CDR3 sequence: CASSHGTDQETQYF.

This CDR3 is CASSQVDRGVAEAFF. The chain is built from TRBV4-2 and TRBJ1-1; the D call of TRBD1 rests on TCRdb alone, since no DNA is present to check it. The length of the CDR3 is 15 residues. The germline gives CDR1 LGHNA, CDR2 YNFKEQ.